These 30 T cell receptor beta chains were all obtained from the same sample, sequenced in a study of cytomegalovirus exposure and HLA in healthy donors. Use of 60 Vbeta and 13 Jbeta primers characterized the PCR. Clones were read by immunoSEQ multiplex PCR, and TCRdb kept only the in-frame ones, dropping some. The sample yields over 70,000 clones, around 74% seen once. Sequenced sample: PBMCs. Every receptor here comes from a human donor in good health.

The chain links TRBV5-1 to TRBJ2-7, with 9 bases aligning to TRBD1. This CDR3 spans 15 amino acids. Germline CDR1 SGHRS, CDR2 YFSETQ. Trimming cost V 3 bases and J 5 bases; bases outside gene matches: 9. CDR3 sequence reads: CASSWFRDRVNEQYF. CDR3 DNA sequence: TGCGCCAGCAGCTGGTTCCGGGACAGGGTCAACGAGCAGTACTTC.

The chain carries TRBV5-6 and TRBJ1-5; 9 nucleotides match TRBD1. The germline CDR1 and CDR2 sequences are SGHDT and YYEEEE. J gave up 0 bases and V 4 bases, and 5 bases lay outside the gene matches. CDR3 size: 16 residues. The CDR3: CASSLDRGYSNQPQHF. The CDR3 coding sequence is TGTGCCAGCAGCCTGGACAGGGGTTATAGCAATCAGCCCCAGCATTTT.

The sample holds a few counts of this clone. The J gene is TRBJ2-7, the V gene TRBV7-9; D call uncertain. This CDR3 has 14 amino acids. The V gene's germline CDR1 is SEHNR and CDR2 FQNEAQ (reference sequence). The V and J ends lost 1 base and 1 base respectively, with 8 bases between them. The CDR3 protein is CASSLGAESYEQYF. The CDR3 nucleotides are TGTGCCAGCAGCTTAGGGGCTGAATCCTACGAGCAGTACTTC.

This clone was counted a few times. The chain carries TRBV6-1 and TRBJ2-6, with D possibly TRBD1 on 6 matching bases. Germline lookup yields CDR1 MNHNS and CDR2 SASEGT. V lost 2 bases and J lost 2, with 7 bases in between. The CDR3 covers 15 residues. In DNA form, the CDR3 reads TGTGCCAGCAGTGAAAAGGGGGCTGGGGCCAACGTCCTGACTTTC. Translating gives CASSEKGAGANVLTF.

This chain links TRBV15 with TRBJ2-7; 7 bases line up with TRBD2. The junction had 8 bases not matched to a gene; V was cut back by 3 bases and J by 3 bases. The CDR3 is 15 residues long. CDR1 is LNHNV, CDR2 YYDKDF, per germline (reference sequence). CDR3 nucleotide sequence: TGTGCCACCAGCAGGGGACTCGGGACTATCTACGAGCAGTACTTC. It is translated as CATSRGLGTIYEQYF.

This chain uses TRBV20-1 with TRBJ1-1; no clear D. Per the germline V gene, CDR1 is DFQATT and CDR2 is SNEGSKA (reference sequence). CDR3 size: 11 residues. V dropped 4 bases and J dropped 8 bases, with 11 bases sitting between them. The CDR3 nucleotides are TGCAGTGCTATTGTCGGGTCGGAAGCTTTCTTT. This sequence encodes CSAIVGSEAFF.

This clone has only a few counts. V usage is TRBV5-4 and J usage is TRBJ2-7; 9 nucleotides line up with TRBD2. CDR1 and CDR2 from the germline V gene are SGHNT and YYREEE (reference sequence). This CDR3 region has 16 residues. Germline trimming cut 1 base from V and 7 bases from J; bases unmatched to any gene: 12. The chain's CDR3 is CASSLSTSGANWEQYF. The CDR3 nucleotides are TGTGCCAGCAGCTTGTCGACTAGCGGAGCCAACTGGGAGCAGTACTTC.

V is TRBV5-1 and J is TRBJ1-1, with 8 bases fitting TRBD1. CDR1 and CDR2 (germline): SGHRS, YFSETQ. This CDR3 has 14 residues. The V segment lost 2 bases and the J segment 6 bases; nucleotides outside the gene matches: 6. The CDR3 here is CASSFPGQAPEAFF. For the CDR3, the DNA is TGCGCCAGCAGCTTTCCGGGACAGGCCCCTGAAGCTTTCTTT.

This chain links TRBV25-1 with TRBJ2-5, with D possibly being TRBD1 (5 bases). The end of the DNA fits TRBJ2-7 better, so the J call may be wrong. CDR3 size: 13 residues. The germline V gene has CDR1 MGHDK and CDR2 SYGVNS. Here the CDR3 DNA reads TGTGCCAGCAGTGACCAGGGATTGTACGAGCAGTACTTC. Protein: CASSDQGLYEQYF.

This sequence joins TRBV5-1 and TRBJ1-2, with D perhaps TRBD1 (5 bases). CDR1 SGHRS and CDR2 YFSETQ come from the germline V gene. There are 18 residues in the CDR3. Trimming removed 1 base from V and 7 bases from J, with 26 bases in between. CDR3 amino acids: CASSLLPSQGRVLGGYTF. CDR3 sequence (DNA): TGCGCCAGCAGCTTGCTACCCTCCCAGGGTAGGGTTCTTGGTGGCTACACCTTC.

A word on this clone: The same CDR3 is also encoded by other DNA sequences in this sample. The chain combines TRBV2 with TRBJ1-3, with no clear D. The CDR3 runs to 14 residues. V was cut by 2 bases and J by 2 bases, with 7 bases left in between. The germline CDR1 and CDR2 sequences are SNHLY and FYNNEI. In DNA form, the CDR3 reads TGTGCCAGCAGTGAACCCCGGGCTGGAAACACCATATATTTT. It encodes CASSEPRAGNTIYF.

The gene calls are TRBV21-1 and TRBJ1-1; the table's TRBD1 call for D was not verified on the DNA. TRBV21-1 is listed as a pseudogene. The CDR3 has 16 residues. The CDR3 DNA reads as TGTGCCAGCAACTCACCAAAAGGGGAACGGAACACTGAAGCTTTCTTT. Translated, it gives CASNSPKGERNTEAFF.

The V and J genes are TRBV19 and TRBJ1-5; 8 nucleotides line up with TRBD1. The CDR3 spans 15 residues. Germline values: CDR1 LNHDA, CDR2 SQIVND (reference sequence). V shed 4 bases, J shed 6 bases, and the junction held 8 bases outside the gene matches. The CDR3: CASSKGQEFGQPQHF. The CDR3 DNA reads TGTGCCAGTAGTAAGGGACAGGAGTTTGGTCAGCCCCAGCATTTT.

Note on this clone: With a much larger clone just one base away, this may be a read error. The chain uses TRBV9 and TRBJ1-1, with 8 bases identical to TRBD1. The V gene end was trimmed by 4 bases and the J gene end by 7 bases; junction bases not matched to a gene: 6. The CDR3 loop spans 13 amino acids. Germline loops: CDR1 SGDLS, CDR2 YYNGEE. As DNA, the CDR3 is TGTGCCAGCAGCCAGGACAGGGTCGGTGAAGCTTTCTTT. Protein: CASSQDRVGEAFF.

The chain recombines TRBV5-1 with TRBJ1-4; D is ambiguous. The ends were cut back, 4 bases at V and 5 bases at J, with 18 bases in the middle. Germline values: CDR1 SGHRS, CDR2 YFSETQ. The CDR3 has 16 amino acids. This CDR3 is CASSPGVTTGNEKLFF. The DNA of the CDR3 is TGCGCCAGCAGCCCCGGGGTCACCACGGGGAATGAAAAACTGTTTTTT.

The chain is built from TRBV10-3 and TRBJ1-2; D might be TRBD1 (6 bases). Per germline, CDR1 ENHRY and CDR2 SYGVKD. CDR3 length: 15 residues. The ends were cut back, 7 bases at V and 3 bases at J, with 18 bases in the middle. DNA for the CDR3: TGTGCCATCACCACGAGGGACACTCGAGACTATGGCTACACCTTC. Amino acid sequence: CAITTRDTRDYGYTF.

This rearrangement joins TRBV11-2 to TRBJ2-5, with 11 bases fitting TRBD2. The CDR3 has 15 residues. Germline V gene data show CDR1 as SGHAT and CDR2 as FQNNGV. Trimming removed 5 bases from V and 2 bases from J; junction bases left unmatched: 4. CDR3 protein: CASSPRLAGQETQYF. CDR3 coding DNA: TGTGCCAGCAGCCCCCGACTAGCGGGGCAAGAGACCCAGTACTTC.

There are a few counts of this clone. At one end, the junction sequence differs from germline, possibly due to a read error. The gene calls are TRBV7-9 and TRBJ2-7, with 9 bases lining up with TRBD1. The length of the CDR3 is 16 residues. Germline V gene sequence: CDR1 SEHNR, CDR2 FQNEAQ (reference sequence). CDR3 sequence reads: CSSSSTGGGGGYEQYF. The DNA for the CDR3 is TGTTCCAGCAGCTCCACAGGGGGCGGGGGTGGATACGAGCAGTACTTC. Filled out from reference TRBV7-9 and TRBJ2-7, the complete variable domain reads DTGVSQNPRHKITKRGQNVTFRCDPISEHNRLYWYRQTLGQGPEFLTYFQNEAQLEKSRLLSDRFSAERPKGSFSTLEIQRTEQGDSAMYLCSSSSTGGGGGYEQYFGPGTRLTVT.

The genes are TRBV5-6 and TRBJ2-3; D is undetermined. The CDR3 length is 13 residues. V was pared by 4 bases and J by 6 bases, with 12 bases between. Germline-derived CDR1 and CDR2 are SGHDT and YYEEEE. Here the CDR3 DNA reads TGTGCCAGCAGCCCCCAAAATTTGGATACGCAGTATTTT. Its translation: CASSPQNLDTQYF.

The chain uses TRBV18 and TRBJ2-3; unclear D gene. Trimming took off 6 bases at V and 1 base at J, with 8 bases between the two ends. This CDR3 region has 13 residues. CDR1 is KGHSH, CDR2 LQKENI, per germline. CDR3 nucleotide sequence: TGTGCCAGCTCGAGTCTGGGCACAGATACGCAGTATTTT. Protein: CASSSLGTDTQYF.

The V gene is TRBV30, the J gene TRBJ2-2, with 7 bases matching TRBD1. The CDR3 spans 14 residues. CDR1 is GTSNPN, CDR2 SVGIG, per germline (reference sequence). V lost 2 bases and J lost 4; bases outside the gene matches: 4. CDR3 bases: TGTGCCTGGAGTCGCGACAGGGCCACCGGGGAGCTGTTTTTT. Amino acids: CAWSRDRATGELFF.

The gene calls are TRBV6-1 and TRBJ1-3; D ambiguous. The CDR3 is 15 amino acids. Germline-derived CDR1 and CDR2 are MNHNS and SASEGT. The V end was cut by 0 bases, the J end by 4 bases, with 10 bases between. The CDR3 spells CASSEAGRKGNTIYF. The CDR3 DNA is TGTGCCAGCAGTGAAGCGGGCAGAAAAGGAAACACCATATATTTT.

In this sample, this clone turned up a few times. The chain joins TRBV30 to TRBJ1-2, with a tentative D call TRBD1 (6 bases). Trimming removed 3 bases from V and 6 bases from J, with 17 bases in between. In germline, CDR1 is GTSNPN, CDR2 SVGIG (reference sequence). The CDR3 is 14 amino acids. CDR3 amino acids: CAWSPPGHGNGYTF. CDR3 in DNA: TGTGCCTGGAGCCCACCGGGACATGGGAATGGCTACACCTTC.

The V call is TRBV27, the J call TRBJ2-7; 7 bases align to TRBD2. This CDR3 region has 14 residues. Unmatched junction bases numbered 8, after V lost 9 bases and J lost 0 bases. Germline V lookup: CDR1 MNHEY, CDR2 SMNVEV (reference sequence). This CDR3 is CASQPRDYSYEQYF. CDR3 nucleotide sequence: TGTGCCAGTCAACCCCGGGACTACTCCTACGAGCAGTACTTC.

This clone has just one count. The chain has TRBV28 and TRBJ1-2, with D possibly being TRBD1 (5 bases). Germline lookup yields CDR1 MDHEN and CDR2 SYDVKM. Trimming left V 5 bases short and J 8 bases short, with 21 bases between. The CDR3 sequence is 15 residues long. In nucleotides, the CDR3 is TGTGCCAGCAGTGACGCTGCGGGGGGGGGACGAGGCTACACCTTC. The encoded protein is CASSDAAGGGRGYTF.

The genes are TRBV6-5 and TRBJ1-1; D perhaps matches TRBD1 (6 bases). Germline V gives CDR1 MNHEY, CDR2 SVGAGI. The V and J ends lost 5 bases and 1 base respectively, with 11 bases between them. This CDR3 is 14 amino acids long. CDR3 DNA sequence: TGTGCCAGCAGTCCTCTCAGGGGGAACACTGAAGCTTTCTTT. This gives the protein CASSPLRGNTEAFF.

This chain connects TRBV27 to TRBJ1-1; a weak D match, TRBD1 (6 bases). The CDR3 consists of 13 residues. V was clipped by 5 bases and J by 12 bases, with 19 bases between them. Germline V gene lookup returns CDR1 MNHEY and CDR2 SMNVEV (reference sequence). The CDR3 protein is CASSPRQGRVTFF. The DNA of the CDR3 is TGTGCCAGCAGTCCCCGTCAGGGGAGGGTAACTTTCTTT.

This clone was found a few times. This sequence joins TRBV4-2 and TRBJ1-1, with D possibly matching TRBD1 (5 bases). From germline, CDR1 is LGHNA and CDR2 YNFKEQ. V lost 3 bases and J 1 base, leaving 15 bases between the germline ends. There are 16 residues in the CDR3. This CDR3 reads CASSQESTDQNTEAFF. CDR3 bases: TGTGCCAGCAGCCAGGAATCGACAGACCAGAACACTGAAGCTTTCTTT.

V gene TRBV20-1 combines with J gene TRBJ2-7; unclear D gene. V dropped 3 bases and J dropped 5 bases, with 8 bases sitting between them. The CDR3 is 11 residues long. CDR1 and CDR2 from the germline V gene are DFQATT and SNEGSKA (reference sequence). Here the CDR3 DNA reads TGCAGTGCTAGTCCCGCGGACGAGCAGTACTTC. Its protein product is CSASPADEQYF.

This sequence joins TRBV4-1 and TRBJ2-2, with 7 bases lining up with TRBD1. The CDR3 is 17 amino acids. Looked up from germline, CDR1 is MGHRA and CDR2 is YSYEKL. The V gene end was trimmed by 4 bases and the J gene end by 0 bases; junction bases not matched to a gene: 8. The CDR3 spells CASSPGGQPSNTGELFF. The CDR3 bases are TGCGCCAGCAGCCCTGGGGGACAGCCTTCGAACACCGGGGAGCTGTTTTTT.